Below, 8 T cell receptor beta chains from the same sample are listed, as sequenced in a study of T cells in Graves' hyperthyroidism and ophthalmopathy. RNA transcripts yielded amplified TCR beta CDR3 regions. The study used the HTBI primer set for a first-round RT-PCR of the TCR CDR3. MiXCR, run by TCRdb on the multiplex PCR reads, gives a single entry per CDR3 protein. The sample yields hundreds of thousands of distinct CDR3 sequences, 20% to 25% seen once. Input material: blood. These receptors came from a man over 45 with Graves' hyperthyroidism.

This clonotype was detected a few times. V is TRBV12-3 or TRBV12-4 and J is TRBJ2-3; D is unclear. The V and J ends lost 5 bases and 6 bases respectively, with 12 bases between them. This CDR3 is 13 amino acids long. CDR3 in amino acids: CASSALPPDTQYF. The CDR3 bases are TGTGCCAGCAGTGCCCTCCCGCCGGATACGCAGTATTTT.

The sample holds many counts of this clonotype. The CDR3 region is CATSRAGGGETQYF. In nucleotides, the CDR3 is TGTGCCACCAGCAGAGCGGGAGGGGGGGAGACCCAGTACTTC. V is TRBV15 and J is TRBJ2-5; 8 bases are a match to TRBD2. Germline trimming cut 1 base from V and 5 bases from J; bases unmatched to any gene: 3. Germline V gene data show CDR1 as LNHNV and CDR2 as YYDKDF (reference sequence). The CDR3 extends over 14 amino acids.

This clonotype was detected only a few times. The genes are TRBV3-1 and TRBJ2-3, with D maybe TRBD2 (6 bases). The ends were cut back, 5 bases at V and 6 bases at J, with 12 bases in the middle. CDR1 is LGHDT, CDR2 YNNKEL, per germline (reference sequence). This CDR3 spans 13 amino acids. The CDR3 spells CASSAGLSDTQYF. The DNA for the CDR3 is TGTGCCAGCAGCGCGGGACTTTCGGATACGCAGTATTTT.

Concerning this clonotype: The junction shows a germline mismatch at one end, possibly a read error. V gene TRBV20-1 combines with J gene TRBJ2-5; no definite D call. Per germline, CDR1 DFQATT and CDR2 SNEGSKA (reference sequence). The CDR3 sequence is 9 residues long. CDR3 region: CSAPEAQYF. The DNA of the CDR3 is TGCAGTGCTCCAGAGGCCCAGTACTTC.

This chain links TRBV6-1 with TRBJ2-2; 13 bases fit TRBD2. The CDR3 extends over 18 amino acids. CDR1 is MNHNS and CDR2 is SASEGT in the germline V gene. Trimming took 5 bases from V and 0 from J; bases not matched to a gene: 6. The CDR3 loop is CASSSMGLAGTNTGELFF. CDR3 sequence (DNA): TGTGCCAGCAGTTCGATGGGACTAGCGGGGACGAACACCGGGGAGCTGTTTTTT.

The CDR3 here is CASKTPGLAGDYEQYF. The CDR3 DNA sequence: TGTGCCAGCAAGACCCCTGGACTAGCGGGAGATTACGAGCAGTACTTC. The chain has TRBV28 and TRBJ2-7; 13 bases match TRBD2. The germline V gene encodes CDR1 MDHEN and CDR2 SYDVKM. This CDR3 is 16 amino acids long. Unmatched junction bases numbered 10, after V lost 7 bases and J lost 4 bases.

The chain combines TRBV5-1 with TRBJ1-1, with D possibly TRBD1 on 5 matching bases. The CDR3 length is 15 residues. V lost 0 bases and J 3 bases, leaving 12 bases between the germline ends. Germline V gene lookup returns CDR1 SGHRS and CDR2 YFSETQ. The CDR3 nucleotides read TGCGCCAGCAGCTTGGCGGGGGGGGGGGACACTGAAGCTTTCTTT. This sequence encodes CASSLAGGGDTEAFF.

This clonotype was counted between two and nine times. J is TRBJ2-2 and V is TRBV24-1, with D tentatively TRBD1 (6 bases). Germline values: CDR1 KGHDR, CDR2 SFDVKD. CDR3 length equals 14 residues. The V gene lost 8 bases and the J gene lost 2 bases, with 11 bases spanning the gap. DNA for the CDR3: TGTGCCACCACCCCGGGACAAAACACCGGGGAGCTGTTTTTT. This gives the protein CATTPGQNTGELFF.